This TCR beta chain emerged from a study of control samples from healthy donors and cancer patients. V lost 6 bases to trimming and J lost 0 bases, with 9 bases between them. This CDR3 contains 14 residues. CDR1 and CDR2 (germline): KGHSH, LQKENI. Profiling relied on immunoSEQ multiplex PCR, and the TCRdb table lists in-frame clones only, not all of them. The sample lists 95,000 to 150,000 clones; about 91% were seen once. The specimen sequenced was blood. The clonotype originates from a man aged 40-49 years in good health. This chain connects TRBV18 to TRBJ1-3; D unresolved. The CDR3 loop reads CASSDGLSGNTIYF. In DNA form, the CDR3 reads TGTGCCAGCTCGGACGGCCTCTCTGGAAACACCATATATTTT.